Reported below is one T cell receptor beta chain. The antigen is undetermined. The CDR3 length is 16 residues. Germline CDR1 SGHNT, CDR2 YENEEA. J gave up 3 bases and V 0 bases, and 4 bases lay outside the gene matches. Data came from immunoSEQ multiplex PCR; TCRdb stores just in-frame clones and leaves some out. The table lists about 20,000 clones, around 84% of them singletons, with about 6.6% in the top ten. The entry originates in a study of PD-1 blockade in classical Hodgkin lymphoma. Study results and limitations: The authors have not defined what causes the repertoire differences, possibly disease activity or prior therapy.

Every patient relapsed after autologous stem cell transplantation, and brentuximab vedotin exposure varied. V is TRBV11-3 and J is TRBJ2-5; 10 bases line up with TRBD1. Source: peripheral blood mononuclear cells (PBMCs), taken at baseline. This TCR came from a human donor with classical Hodgkin lymphoma. As DNA, the CDR3 is TGTGCCAGCAGCTTAGATGGGACAGGGGATAAAGAGACCCAGTACTTC. Its protein product is CASSLDGTGDKETQYF.